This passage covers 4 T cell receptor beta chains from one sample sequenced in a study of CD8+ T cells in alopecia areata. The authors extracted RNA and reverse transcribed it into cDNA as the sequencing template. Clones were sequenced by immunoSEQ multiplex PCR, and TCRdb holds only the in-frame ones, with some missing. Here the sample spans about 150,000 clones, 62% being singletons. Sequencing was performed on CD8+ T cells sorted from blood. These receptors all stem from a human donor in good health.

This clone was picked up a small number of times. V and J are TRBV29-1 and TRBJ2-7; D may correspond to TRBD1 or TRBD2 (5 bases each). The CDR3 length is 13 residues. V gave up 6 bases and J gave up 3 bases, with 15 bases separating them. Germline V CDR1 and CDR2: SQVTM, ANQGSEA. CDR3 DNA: TGCAGCGTGACTACAGGCAAACGCTACGAGCAGTACTTC. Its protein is CSVTTGKRYEQYF.

This CDR3 is CASSVGLHDTQYF. CDR3 nucleotide sequence: TGTGCCAGCAGTGTTGGACTACATGATACGCAGTATTTT. The chain is built from TRBV2 and TRBJ2-3, with a weak D call TRBD2 (6 bases). This CDR3 region has 13 residues. V was pared by 4 bases and J by 6 bases, with 11 bases between. Germline V gives CDR1 SNHLY, CDR2 FYNNEI.

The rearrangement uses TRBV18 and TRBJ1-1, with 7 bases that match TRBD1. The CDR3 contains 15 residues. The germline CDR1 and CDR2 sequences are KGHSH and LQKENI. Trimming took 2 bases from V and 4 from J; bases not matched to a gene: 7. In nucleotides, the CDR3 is TGTGCCAGCTCACCAAAGAGGGGGCCGGGCACTGAAGCTTTCTTT. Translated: CASSPKRGPGTEAFF.

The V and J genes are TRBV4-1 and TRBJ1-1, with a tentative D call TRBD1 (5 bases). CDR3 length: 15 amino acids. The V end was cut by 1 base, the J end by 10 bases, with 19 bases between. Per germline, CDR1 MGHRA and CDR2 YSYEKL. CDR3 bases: TGCGCCAGCAGCCAAGTGAGGCTGGTTGGGGCAGGAGCTTTCTTT. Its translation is CASSQVRLVGAGAFF.